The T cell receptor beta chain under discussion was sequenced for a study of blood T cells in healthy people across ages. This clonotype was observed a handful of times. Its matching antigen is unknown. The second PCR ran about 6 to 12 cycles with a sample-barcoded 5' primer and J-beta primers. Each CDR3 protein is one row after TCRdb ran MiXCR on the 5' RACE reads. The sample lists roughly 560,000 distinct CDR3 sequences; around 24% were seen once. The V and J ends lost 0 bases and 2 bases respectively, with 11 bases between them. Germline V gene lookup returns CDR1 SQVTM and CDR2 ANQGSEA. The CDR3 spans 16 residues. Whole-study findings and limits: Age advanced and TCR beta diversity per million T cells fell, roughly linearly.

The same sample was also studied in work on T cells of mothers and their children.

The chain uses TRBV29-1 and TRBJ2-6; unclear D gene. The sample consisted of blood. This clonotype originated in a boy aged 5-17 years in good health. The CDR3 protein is CSVEEPLLPGANVLTF. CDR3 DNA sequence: TGCAGCGTTGAAGAGCCCCTACTACCTGGGGCCAACGTCCTGACTTTC.